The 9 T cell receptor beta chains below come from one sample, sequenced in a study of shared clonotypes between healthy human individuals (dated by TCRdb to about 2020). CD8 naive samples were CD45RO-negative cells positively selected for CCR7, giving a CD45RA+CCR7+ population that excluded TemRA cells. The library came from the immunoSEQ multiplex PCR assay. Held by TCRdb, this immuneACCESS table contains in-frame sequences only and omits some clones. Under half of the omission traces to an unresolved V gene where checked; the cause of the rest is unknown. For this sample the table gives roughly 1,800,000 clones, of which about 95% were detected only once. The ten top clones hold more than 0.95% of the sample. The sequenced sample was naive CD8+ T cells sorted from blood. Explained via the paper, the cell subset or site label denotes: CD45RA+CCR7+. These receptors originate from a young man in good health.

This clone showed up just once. CDR3 amino acids: CASRPWGSNYGYTF. The DNA for the CDR3 is TGTGCCAGCAGGCCCTGGGGGAGTAACTATGGCTACACCTTC. The chain employs TRBV5-6 and TRBJ1-2; D may be TRBD1 (5 bases). The V gene lost 5 bases and the J gene lost 1 base, with 12 bases spanning the gap. The germline V gene encodes CDR1 SGHDT and CDR2 YYEEEE. This CDR3 region has 14 residues.

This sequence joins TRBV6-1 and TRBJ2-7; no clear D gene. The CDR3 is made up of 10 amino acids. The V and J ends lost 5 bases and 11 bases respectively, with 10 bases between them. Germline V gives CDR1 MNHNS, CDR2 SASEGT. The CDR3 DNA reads TGTGCCAGCAGTCTTGGCGATAAGTACTTC. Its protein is CASSLGDKYF.

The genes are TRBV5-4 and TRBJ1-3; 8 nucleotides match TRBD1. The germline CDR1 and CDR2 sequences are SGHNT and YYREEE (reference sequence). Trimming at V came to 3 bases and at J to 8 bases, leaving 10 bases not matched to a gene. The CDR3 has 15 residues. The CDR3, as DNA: TGTGCCAGCAGCTACGGGACAGGCGGGGGGGACACCATATATTTT. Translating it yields CASSYGTGGGDTIYF.

The CDR3 DNA reads TGTGCCAGTAGTATAAGAGACAACACAGATACGCAGTATTTT. Encoded protein: CASSIRDNTDTQYF. The J gene is TRBJ2-3, the V gene TRBV19; D is ambiguous. This CDR3 region has 14 residues. The V gene lost 2 bases and the J gene lost 2 bases, with 8 bases spanning the gap. CDR1 is LNHDA and CDR2 is SQIVND in the germline V gene (reference sequence).

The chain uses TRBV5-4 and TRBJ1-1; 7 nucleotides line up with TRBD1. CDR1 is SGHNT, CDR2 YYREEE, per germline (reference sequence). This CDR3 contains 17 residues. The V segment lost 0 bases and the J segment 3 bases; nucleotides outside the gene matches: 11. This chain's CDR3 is CASSLVQGGVFDTEAFF. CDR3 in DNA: TGTGCCAGCAGCTTGGTGCAGGGGGGGGTCTTTGACACTGAAGCTTTCTTT. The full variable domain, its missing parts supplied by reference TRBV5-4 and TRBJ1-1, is ETGVTQSPTHLIKTRGQQVTLRCSSQSGHNTVSWYQQALGQGPQFIFQYYREEENGRGNFPPRFSGLQFPNYSSELNVNALELDDSALYLCASSLVQGGVFDTEAFFGQGTRLTVV.

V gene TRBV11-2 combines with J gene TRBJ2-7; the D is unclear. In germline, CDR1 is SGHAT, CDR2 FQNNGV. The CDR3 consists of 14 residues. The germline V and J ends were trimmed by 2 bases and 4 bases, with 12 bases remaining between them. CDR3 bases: TGTGCCAGCAGCTTAATAGTAACGTCTTACGAGCAGTACTTC. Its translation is CASSLIVTSYEQYF.

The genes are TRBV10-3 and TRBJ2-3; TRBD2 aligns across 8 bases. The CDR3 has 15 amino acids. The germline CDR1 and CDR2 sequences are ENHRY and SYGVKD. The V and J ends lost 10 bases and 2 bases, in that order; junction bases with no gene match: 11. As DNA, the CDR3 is TGTGCCACCTGGGGCGGGAGGCCCCCCACAGATACGCAGTATTTT. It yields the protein CATWGGRPPTDTQYF.

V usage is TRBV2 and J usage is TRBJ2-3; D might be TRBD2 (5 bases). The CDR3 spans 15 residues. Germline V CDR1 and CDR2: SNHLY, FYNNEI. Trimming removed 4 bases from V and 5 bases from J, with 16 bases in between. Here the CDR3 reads CASSGIRGDGDTQYF. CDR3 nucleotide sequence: TGTGCCAGCAGTGGAATTCGGGGTGACGGAGATACGCAGTATTTT.

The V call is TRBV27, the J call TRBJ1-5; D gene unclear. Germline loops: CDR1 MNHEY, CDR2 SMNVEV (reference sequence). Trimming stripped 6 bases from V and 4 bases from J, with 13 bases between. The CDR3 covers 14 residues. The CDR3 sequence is CASSPAAGNQPQHF. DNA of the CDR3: TGTGCCAGCAGCCCCGCCGCCGGTAATCAGCCCCAGCATTTT.